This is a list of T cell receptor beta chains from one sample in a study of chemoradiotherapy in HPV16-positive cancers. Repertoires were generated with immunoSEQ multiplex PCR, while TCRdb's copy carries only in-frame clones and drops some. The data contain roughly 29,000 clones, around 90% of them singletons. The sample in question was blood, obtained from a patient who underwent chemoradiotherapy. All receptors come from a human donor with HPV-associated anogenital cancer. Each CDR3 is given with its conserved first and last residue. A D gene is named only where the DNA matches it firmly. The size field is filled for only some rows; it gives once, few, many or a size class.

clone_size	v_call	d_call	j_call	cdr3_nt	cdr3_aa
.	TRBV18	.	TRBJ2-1	TGTGCCAGCTCACCGGAAAACAATGAGCAGTTCTTC	CASSPENNEQFF
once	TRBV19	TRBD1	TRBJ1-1	TGTGCCAGTAGTCTTACAGGGGTAACTGAAGCTTTCTTT	CASSLTGVTEAFF
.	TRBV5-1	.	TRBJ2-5	TGCGCCAGCAGCGAAAACCCAGCGACAAGGGACGAGACCCAGTACTTC	CASSENPATRDETQYF
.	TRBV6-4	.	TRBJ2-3	TGTGCCAGCAGTGTGGCTAGCACAGATACGCAGTATTTT	CASSVASTDTQYF
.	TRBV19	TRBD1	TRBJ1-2	TGTGCCAGTAGTATCGGGACAGGGGAGGTCTATGGCTACACCTTC	CASSIGTGEVYGYTF
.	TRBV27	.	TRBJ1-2	TGTGCCAGCAGTTTATCCAGGACCTATGGCTACACCTTC	CASSLSRTYGYTF
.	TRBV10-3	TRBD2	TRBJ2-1	TGTGCCATCAGTGAGTCCTTTCGCGGGGGGGTCTACAATGAGCAGTTCTTC	CAISESFRGGVYNEQFF
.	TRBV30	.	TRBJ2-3	TGTGCCTGGAGTGTAAACGCGGTCACAGATACGCAGTATTTT	CAWSVNAVTDTQYF
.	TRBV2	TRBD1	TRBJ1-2	TGTGCCAGCAGTGGTCAGGGGGGGGGCTATGGCTACACCTTC	CASSGQGGGYGYTF
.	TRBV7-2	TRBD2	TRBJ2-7	TGTGCCAGCAGCCTATCCGGGACTAGAGACGAGCAGTACTTC	CASSLSGTRDEQYF
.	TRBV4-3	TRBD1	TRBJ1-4	TGCGCCAGCAGCCTGACAGGGGGCTTAACTAATGAAAAACTGTTTTTT	CASSLTGGLTNEKLFF
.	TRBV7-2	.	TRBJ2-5	TGTGCCAGCAGCTTAGCGGGAAACGAAGAGACCCAGTACTTC	CASSLAGNEETQYF
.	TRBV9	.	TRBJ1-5	TGTGCCAGCAGCCCCACCCCCGGGACACATCAGCCCCAGCATTTT	CASSPTPGTHQPQHF
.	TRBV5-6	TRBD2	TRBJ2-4	TGTGCCAGCAGCCCCGGGACTAGTATATACATTCAGTACTTC	CASSPGTSIYIQYF
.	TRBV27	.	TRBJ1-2	TGTGCCAGCAGCCAGGAAAGGCTCTATGGCTACACCTTC	CASSQERLYGYTF
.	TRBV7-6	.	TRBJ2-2	TGTGCCAGCAGCTGGGGTACCGGGGAGCTGTTTTTT	CASSWGTGELFF
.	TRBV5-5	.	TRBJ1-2	TGTGCCAGCAGCTTGGTCCTCCAGAGTAACTATGGCTACACCTTC	CASSLVLQSNYGYTF
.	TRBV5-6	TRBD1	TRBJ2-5	TGTGCCAGCAGCTTGGGGACAGGTCCCCAAGAGACCCAGTACTTC	CASSLGTGPQETQYF
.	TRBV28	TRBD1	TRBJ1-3	TGTGCCAGCAGAACAGGGGGCGTAGGAAACACCATATATTTT	CASRTGGVGNTIYF
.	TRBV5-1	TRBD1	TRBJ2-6	TGCGCCAGTTGGACAGGGAAGGGGGCCAACGTCCTGACTTTC	CASWTGKGANVLTF
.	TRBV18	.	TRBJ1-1	TGTGCCAGCTCACCACCGAACACTGAAGCTTTCTTT	CASSPPNTEAFF
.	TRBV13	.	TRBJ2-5	TGTGCCAGCAGCTTACTAGTAGAGACCCAGTACTTC	CASSLLVETQYF
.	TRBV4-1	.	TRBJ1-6	TGCGCCAGCAGCCAAGATGATTTCCCAGGTCAGACGAATTCACCCCTCCACTTT	CASSQDDFPGQTNSPLHF
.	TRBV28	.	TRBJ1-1	TGTGCCAGCAGATTACAGGGCGCAACTGAAGCTTTCTTT	CASRLQGATEAFF
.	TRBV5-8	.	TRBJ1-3	TGTGCCAGCAGCTTGATAGACGCTCGATTCTCTGGAAACACCATATATTTT	CASSLIDARFSGNTIYF
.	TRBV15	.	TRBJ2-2	TGTGCCACCAGCAGGGACGAGAGGGGGAGGACCGGGGAGCTGTTTTTT	CATSRDERGRTGELFF